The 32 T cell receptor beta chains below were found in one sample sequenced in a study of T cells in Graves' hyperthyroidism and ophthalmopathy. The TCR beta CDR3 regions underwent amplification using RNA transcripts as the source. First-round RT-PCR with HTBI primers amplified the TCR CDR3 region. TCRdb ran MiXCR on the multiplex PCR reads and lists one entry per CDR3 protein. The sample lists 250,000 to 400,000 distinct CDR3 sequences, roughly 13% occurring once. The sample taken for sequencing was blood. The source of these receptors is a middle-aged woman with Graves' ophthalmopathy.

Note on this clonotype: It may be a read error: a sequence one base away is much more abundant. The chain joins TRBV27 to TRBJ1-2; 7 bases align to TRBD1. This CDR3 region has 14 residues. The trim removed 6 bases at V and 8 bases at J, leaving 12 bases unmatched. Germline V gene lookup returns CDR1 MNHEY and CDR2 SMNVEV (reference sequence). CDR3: CASRSQGGHPGYTF. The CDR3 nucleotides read TGTGCCAGCAGGTCCCAGGGGGGACATCCGGGCTACACCTTC.

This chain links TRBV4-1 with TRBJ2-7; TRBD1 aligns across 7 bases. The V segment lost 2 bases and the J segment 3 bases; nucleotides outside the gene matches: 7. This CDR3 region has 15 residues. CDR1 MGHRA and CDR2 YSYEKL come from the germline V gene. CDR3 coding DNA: TGCGCCAGCAGCCAAATCAGGGGGATCCACTACGAGCAGTACTTC. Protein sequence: CASSQIRGIHYEQYF.

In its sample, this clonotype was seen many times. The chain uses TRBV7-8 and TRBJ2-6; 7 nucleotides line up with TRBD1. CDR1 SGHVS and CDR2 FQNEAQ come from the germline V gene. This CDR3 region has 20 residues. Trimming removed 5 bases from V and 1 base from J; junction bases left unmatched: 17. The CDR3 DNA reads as TGTGCCAGCAGCGCCATGCCGGGACAGCCGTCGTGGTCTGGGGCCAACGTCCTGACTTTC. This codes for CASSAMPGQPSWSGANVLTF.

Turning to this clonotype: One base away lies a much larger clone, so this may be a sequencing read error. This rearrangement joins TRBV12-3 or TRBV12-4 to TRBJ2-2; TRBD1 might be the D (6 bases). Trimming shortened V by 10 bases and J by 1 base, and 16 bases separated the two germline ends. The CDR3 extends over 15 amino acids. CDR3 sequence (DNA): TGTGCCACGTTGACTGGGGGACAGAACACCGGGGAGCTGTTTTTT. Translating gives CATLTGGQNTGELFF.

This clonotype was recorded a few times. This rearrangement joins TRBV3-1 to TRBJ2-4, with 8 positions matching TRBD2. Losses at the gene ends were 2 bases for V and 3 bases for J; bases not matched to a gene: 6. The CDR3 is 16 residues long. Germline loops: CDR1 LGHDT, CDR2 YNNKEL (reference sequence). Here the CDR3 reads CASSQPVGGGKNIQYF. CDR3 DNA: TGTGCCAGCAGCCAACCTGTCGGGGGGGGCAAAAACATTCAGTACTTC.

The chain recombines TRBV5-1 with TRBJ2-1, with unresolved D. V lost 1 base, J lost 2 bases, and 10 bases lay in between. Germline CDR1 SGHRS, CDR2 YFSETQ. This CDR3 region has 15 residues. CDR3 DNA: TGCGCCAGCAGCTTGAGCTGGACCCCCTACAATGAGCAGTTCTTC. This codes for CASSLSWTPYNEQFF.

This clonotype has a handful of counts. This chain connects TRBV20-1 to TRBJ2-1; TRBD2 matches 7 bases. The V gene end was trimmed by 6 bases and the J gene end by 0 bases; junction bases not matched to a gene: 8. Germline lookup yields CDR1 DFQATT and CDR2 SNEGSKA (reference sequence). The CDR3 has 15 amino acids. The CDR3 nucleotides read TGCAGTGCCCTCTCGCTAGCGGACTCCTACAATGAGCAGTTCTTC. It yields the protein CSALSLADSYNEQFF.

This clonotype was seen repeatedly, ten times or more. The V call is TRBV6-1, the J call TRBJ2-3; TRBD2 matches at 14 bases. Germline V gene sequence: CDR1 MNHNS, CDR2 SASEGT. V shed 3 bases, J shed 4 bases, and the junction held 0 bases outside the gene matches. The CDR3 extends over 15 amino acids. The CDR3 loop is CASSETSGGADTQYF. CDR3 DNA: TGTGCCAGCAGTGAGACTAGCGGGGGGGCAGATACGCAGTATTTT.

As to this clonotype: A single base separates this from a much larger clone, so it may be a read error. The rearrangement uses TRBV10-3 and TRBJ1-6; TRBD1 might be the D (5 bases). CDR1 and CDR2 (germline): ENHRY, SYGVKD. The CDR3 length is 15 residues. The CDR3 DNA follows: TGTGCCATCTCCGCGGGACTCCCGAGAGGTTCACACCTCCACTTT. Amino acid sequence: CAISAGLPRGSHLHF.

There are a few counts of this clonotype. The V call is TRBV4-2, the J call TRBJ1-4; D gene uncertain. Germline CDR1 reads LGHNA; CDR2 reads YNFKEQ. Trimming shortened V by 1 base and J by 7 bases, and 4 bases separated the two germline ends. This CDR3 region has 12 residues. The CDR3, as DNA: TGTGCCAGCAGCCAAGGGCGTGAAAAACTGTTTTTT. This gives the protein CASSQGREKLFF.

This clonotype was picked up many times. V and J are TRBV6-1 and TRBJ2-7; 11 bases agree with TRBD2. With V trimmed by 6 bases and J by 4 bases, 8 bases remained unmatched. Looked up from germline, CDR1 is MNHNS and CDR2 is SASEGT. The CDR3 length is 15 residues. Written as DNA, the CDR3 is TGTGCCAGCAGCCTGACTAGCGGGGCATATTACGAGCAGTACTTC. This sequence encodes CASSLTSGAYYEQYF.

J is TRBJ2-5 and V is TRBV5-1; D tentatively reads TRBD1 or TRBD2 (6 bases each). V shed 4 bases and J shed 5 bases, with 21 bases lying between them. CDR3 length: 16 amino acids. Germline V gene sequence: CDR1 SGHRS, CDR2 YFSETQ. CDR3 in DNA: TGCGCCAGCAGCCCCGGGATGGTGGGGGGCTATGAGACCCAGTACTTC. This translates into CASSPGMVGGYETQYF.

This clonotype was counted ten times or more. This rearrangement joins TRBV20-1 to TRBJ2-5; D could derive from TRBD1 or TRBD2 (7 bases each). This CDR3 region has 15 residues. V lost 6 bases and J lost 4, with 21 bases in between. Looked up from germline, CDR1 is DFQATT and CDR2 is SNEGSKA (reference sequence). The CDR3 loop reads CSARGRAHRGETQYF. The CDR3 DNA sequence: TGCAGTGCCAGGGGGAGGGCGCATAGGGGAGAGACCCAGTACTTC.

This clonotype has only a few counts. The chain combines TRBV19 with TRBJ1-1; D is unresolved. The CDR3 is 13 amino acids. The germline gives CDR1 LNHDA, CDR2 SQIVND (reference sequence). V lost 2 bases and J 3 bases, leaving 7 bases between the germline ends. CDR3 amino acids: CASSIIRDTEAFF. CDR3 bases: TGTGCCAGTAGTATAATCCGGGACACTGAAGCTTTCTTT.

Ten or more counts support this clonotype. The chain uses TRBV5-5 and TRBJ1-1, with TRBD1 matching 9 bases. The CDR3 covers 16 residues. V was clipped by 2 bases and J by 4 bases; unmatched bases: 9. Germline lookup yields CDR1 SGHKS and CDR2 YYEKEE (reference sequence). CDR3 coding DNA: TGTGCCAGCAGCTTAGGGACAGGGATTAGGACCACTGAAGCTTTCTTT. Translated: CASSLGTGIRTTEAFF.

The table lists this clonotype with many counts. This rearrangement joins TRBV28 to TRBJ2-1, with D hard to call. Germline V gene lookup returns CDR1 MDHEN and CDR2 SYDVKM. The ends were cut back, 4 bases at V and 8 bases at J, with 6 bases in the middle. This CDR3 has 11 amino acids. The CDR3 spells CASSSEDEQFF. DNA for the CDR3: TGTGCCAGCAGTTCAGAAGATGAGCAGTTCTTC.

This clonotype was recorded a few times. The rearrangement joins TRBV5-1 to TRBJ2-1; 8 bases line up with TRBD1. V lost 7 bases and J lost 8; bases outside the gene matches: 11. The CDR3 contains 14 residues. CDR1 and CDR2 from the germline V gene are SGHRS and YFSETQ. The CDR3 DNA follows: TGCGCCAGCCGAAAAAGAGACAGGGGCGATGAGCAGTTCTTC. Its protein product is CASRKRDRGDEQFF.

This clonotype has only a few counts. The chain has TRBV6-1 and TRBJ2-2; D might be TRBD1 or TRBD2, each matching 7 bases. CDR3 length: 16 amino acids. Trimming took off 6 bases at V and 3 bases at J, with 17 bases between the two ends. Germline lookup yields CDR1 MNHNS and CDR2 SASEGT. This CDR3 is CASRLQGGGDTGELFF. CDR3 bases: TGTGCCAGCAGACTCCAGGGGGGAGGGGACACCGGGGAGCTGTTTTTT.

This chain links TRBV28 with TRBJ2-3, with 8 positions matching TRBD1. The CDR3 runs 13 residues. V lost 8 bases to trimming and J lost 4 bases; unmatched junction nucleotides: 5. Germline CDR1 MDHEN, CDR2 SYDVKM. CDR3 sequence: CASRTGTADTQYF. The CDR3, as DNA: TGTGCCAGCCGGACAGGGACCGCAGATACGCAGTATTTT.

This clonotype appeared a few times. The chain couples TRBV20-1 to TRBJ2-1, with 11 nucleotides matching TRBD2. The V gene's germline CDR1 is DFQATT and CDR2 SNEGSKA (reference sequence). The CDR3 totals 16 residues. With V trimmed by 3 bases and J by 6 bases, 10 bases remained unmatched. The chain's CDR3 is CSARTRLAGRSNEQFF. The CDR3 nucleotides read TGCAGTGCTAGGACCCGACTAGCGGGACGCAGCAATGAGCAGTTCTTC.

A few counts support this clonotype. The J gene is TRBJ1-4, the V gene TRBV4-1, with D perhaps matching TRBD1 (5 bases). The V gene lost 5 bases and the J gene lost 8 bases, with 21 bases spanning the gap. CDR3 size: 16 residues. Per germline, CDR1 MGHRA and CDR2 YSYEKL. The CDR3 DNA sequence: TGCGCCAGCAGCGGAAGGACCGGGACCGAAGGGGAAAAACTGTTTTTT. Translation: CASSGRTGTEGEKLFF.

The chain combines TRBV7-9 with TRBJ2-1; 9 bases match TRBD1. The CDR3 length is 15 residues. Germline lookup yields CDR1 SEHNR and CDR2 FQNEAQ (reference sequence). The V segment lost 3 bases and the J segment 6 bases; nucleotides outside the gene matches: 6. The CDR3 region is CASSFGTGKTNEQFF. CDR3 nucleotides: TGTGCCAGCAGCTTCGGGACAGGGAAAACCAATGAGCAGTTCTTC.

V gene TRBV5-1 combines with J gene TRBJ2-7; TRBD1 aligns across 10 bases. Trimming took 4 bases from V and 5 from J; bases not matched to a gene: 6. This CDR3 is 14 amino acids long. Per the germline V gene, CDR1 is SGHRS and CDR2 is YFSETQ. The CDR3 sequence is CASSPGQGRHEQYF. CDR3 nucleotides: TGCGCCAGCAGCCCGGGACAGGGGAGACACGAGCAGTACTTC.

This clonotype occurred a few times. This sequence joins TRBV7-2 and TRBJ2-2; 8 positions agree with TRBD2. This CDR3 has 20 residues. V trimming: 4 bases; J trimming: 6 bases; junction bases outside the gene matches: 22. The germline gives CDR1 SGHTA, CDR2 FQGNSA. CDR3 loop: CASSSNAQASGLGRPGELFF. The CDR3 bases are TGTGCCAGCAGCTCAAACGCCCAGGCTAGCGGGTTAGGGAGACCCGGGGAGCTGTTTTTT. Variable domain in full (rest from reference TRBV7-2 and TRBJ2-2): GAGVSQSPSNKVTEKGKDVELRCDPISGHTALYWYRQSLGQGLEFLIYFQGNSAPDKSGLPSDRFSAERTGGSVSTLTIQRTQQEDSAVYLCASSSNAQASGLGRPGELFFGEGSRLTVL.

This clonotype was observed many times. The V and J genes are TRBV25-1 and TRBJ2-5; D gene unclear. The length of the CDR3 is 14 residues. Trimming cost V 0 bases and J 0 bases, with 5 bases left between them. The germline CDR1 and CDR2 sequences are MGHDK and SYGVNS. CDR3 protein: CASSEYQYQETQYF. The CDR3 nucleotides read TGTGCCAGCAGTGAATATCAGTACCAAGAGACCCAGTACTTC.

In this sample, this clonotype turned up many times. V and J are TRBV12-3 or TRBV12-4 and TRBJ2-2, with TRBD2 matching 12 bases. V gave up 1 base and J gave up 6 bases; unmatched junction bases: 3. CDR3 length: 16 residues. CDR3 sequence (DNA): TGTGCCAGCAGTTTAGGACTAGCGGGAGTGGCCGGGGAGCTGTTTTTT. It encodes CASSLGLAGVAGELFF.

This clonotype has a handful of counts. CDR3 sequence reads: CASSVLNTEAFF. CDR3 nucleotides: TGCGCCAGCAGTGTGTTAAACACTGAAGCTTTCTTT. The V call is TRBV10-2, the J call TRBJ1-1; D is ambiguous. CDR3 length equals 12 residues. V gave up 4 bases and J gave up 2 bases, with 5 bases separating them. Looked up from germline, CDR1 is WSHSY and CDR2 is SAAADI.

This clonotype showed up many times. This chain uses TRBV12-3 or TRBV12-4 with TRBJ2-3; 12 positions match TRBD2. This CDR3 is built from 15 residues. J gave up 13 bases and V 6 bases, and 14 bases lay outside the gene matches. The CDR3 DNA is TGTGCCAGCAGCTATTCTAGCGGGGGGGCCGAGCTTAAGTATTTT. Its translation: CASSYSSGGAELKYF.

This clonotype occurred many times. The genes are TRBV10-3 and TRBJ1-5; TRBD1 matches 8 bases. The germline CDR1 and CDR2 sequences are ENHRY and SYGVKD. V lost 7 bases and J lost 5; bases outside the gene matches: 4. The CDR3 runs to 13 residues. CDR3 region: CAITSGQDQPQHF. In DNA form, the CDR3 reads TGTGCCATCACCTCGGGACAGGATCAGCCCCAGCATTTT.

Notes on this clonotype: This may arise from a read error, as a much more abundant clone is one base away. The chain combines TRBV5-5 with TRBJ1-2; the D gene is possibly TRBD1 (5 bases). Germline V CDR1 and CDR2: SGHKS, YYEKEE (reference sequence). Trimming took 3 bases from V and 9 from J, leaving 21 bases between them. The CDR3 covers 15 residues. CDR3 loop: CASSWVLGDPPCYTF. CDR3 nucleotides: TGTGCCAGCAGCTGGGTCTTGGGGGACCCGCCGTGCTACACCTTC.

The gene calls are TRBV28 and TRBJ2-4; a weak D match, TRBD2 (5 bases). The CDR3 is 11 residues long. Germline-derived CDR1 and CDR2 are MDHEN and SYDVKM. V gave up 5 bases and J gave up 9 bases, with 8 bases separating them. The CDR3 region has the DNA TGTGCCAGCAGTCACGAGGGCATTCAGTACTTC. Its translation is CASSHEGIQYF.

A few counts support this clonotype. CDR3 protein: CASRQGGDVINEQFF. The CDR3 region has the DNA TGTGCCAGCAGACAAGGAGGGGATGTTATCAATGAGCAGTTCTTC. The chain has TRBV11-2 and TRBJ2-1; a weak D match, TRBD2 (6 bases). From germline, CDR1 is SGHAT and CDR2 FQNNGV. The CDR3 runs 15 residues. Between the trimmed V and J ends, which lost 6 bases and 6 bases, there was a span of 18 bases.